This T cell receptor (beta chain) was captured in a study of early T cells in non-severe SARS-CoV-2 infection. In the study overall: The study sequenced bulk RNA from unsorted whole blood, with chains unpaired. Overall study results and limits: Anti-spike CD8 specificities were favored by VDJdb matching, whose results missed private and CD4 specificities.

The TCR library protocol was used to attach unique molecular identifiers. These identifiers were attached to individual cDNA molecules. Using its own MiXCR run on the 5' RACE reads, TCRdb lists one record per CDR3 protein. The sample has 30,000 to 40,000 distinct CDR3 sequences, approximately 5% seen once. This clonotype was recorded many times. The antigen is unknown. The sample consisted of whole blood. This clonotype was sampled from an adult who was a healthcare worker with PCR-confirmed SARS-CoV-2 infection or an uninfected control (not recorded which).

The CDR3 reads CSAEGTSTDTQYF. The CDR3, as DNA: TGCAGTGCTGAGGGGACTAGCACAGATACGCAGTATTTT. This chain uses TRBV20-1 with TRBJ2-3; a possible D gene is TRBD2 (6 bases). The CDR3 has 13 amino acids. Per germline, CDR1 DFQATT and CDR2 SNEGSKA (reference sequence). V gave up 5 bases and J gave up 0 bases, with 9 bases separating them.